This TCR beta chain was captured by sequencing in a study of response to subunit inactivated influenza vaccine. Notes on the study in general: That few new T cells are recruited by each seasonal influenza vaccination was the authors' suggestion.

On this clonotype: Antigen specificity is unknown.

CDR3 length equals 18 residues. V shed 5 bases and J 1 base; nucleotides not matched to a gene: 9. Germline V gene sequence: CDR1 SGHRS, CDR2 YFSETQ. From the RT-PCR reads, TCRdb called clonotypes with MiXCR, one entry per CDR3 protein. The top ten hold roughly 10% of the sample, which has about 700,000 distinct CDR3 sequences, 15% to 17% seen once. This TCR was recovered from a man aged 50-60 years who received an inactivated influenza vaccine. Source: PBMCs from blood, taken less than 13 days after vaccination. The chain recombines TRBV5-1 with TRBJ2-6; 10 bases are a match to TRBD2. CDR3 residues: CASRSSGTSASGANVLTF. The CDR3 DNA reads as TGCGCCAGCAGGAGCTCCGGGACTAGCGCTTCTGGGGCCAACGTCCTGACTTTC.